This is a list of T cell receptor beta chains from one sample in a study of blood T cells in healthy people across ages. A single record per CDR3 protein comes from TCRdb applying MiXCR to the 5' RACE reads. Of approximately 1,000,000 distinct CDR3 sequences listed, roughly two fifths are singletons. The sequencing input was blood. Every receptor here comes from a man in his late teens or twenties in good health. Both conserved end residues are part of each CDR3. The D gene is left open where the match is weak. Part of the rows lack a size; the others show once, few, many or a class for expanded clones.

v_gene: TRBV3-1; d_gene: -; j_gene: TRBJ1-2; abundance: few; CDR3aa: CASRTGSELGGYTF; CDR3nt: TGTGCCAGTCGGACGGGCAGCGAGTTGGGTGGCTACACCTTC
v_gene: TRBV7-2; d_gene: TRBD1; j_gene: TRBJ1-4; abundance: -; CDR3aa: CATRPGQGTNEKLFF; CDR3nt: TGTGCCACCCGTCCGGGACAGGGTACTAATGAAAAACTGTTTTTT
v_gene: TRBV27; d_gene: -; j_gene: TRBJ2-2; abundance: -; CDR3aa: CASSLSVGSGELFF; CDR3nt: TGTGCCAGCAGTTTATCTGTGGGGTCCGGGGAGCTGTTTTTT
v_gene: TRBV7-2; d_gene: -; j_gene: TRBJ2-3; abundance: -; CDR3aa: CASSRWFTDTQYF; CDR3nt: TGTGCCAGCAGCCGATGGTTCACAGATACGCAGTATTTT
v_gene: TRBV7-9; d_gene: TRBD1; j_gene: TRBJ1-1; abundance: -; CDR3aa: CASSGQGRYSAFF; CDR3nt: TGTGCCAGCAGTGGACAGGGGAGATATTCAGCTTTCTTT
v_gene: TRBV20-1; d_gene: TRBD1; j_gene: TRBJ1-1; abundance: -; CDR3aa: CSARHQGETLEAFF; CDR3nt: TGCAGTGCTAGGCATCAGGGGGAAACCCTTGAAGCTTTCTTT
v_gene: TRBV9; d_gene: -; j_gene: TRBJ1-1; abundance: -; CDR3aa: CASSVGQATGEAFF; CDR3nt: TGTGCCAGCAGCGTAGGACAGGCCACCGGTGAAGCTTTCTTT
v_gene: TRBV7-2; d_gene: -; j_gene: TRBJ1-2; abundance: -; CDR3aa: CASSSGPTGGPNYGYTF; CDR3nt: TGTGCCAGCAGCTCCGGCCCGACCGGGGGCCCCAACTATGGCTACACCTTC
v_gene: TRBV20-1; d_gene: -; j_gene: TRBJ2-3; abundance: few; CDR3aa: CSSPGAGPRDTQYF; CDR3nt: TGCAGTTCCCCGGGGGCAGGCCCGAGGGATACGCAGTATTTT
v_gene: TRBV12-3/TRBV12-4; d_gene: -; j_gene: TRBJ2-3; abundance: few; CDR3aa: CASSFLLYRRNTDTQYF; CDR3nt: TGTGCCAGCAGTTTCCTCCTGTATCGGCGAAACACAGATACGCAGTATTTT
v_gene: TRBV9; d_gene: -; j_gene: TRBJ1-2; abundance: -; CDR3aa: CASSPHEGPYGYTF; CDR3nt: TGTGCCAGCAGCCCCCACGAGGGACCGTATGGCTACACCTTC
v_gene: TRBV5-1; d_gene: TRBD1; j_gene: TRBJ1-1; abundance: -; CDR3aa: CASSLWGQKGQGPEAFF; CDR3nt: TGCGCCAGCAGCTTGTGGGGCCAGAAGGGACAGGGCCCTGAAGCTTTCTTT
v_gene: TRBV4-2; d_gene: TRBD1; j_gene: TRBJ1-1; abundance: -; CDR3aa: CASSQEAGGIDEAFF; CDR3nt: TGTGCCAGCAGCCAAGAGGCAGGGGGTATCGATGAAGCTTTCTTT
v_gene: TRBV7-2; d_gene: -; j_gene: TRBJ2-2; abundance: -; CDR3aa: CASSFAGAGTGELFF; CDR3nt: TGTGCCAGCAGCTTTGCGGGGGCTGGCACCGGGGAGCTGTTTTTT
v_gene: TRBV7-2; d_gene: -; j_gene: TRBJ1-4; abundance: -; CDR3aa: CASSLGGQAEKLFF; CDR3nt: TGTGCCAGCAGCTTAGGGGGGCAGGCTGAAAAACTGTTTTTT
v_gene: TRBV3-1; d_gene: TRBD1; j_gene: TRBJ1-5; abundance: -; CDR3aa: CASSQGKTGTVLRPQHF; CDR3nt: TGTGCCAGCAGCCAAGGGAAAACCGGGACAGTCTTAAGGCCCCAGCATTTT
v_gene: TRBV20-1; d_gene: TRBD2; j_gene: TRBJ2-1; abundance: -; CDR3aa: CSATRGLASYNEQFF; CDR3nt: TGCAGTGCTACCAGGGGACTAGCCTCCTACAATGAGCAGTTCTTC
v_gene: TRBV12-3/TRBV12-4; d_gene: TRBD1; j_gene: TRBJ1-5; abundance: -; CDR3aa: CASSLMGRQGVTSNQPQHF; CDR3nt: TGTGCCAGCAGTTTAATGGGTAGACAGGGGGTGACTAGCAATCAGCCCCAGCATTTT
v_gene: TRBV20-1; d_gene: -; j_gene: TRBJ2-1; abundance: few; CDR3aa: CSAKVLSSYNEQFF; CDR3nt: TGCAGTGCTAAGGTGCTTAGCTCCTACAATGAGCAGTTCTTC
v_gene: TRBV20-1; d_gene: -; j_gene: TRBJ2-3; abundance: many; CDR3aa: CSAKPGLTTDTQYF; CDR3nt: TGCAGTGCTAAACCGGGACTGACCACAGATACGCAGTATTTT
v_gene: TRBV27; d_gene: -; j_gene: TRBJ1-2; abundance: -; CDR3aa: CASSPRRTPRRGYTF; CDR3nt: TGTGCCAGCAGTCCCCGTCGAACCCCGCGCCGGGGCTACACCTTC
v_gene: TRBV7-8; d_gene: TRBD2; j_gene: TRBJ2-5; abundance: few; CDR3aa: CASSSGLAGQETQYF; CDR3nt: TGTGCCAGCAGCTCTGGACTAGCGGGCCAAGAGACCCAGTACTTC
v_gene: TRBV12-3/TRBV12-4; d_gene: -; j_gene: TRBJ2-1; abundance: -; CDR3aa: CASSSTGGDDGQFF; CDR3nt: TGTGCCAGCAGTTCCACAGGAGGGGACGATGGGCAGTTCTTC
v_gene: TRBV5-5; d_gene: -; j_gene: TRBJ2-1; abundance: few; CDR3aa: CASRAVGQRSEQFF; CDR3nt: TGTGCCAGCAGAGCTGTAGGACAGAGAAGTGAGCAGTTCTTC
v_gene: TRBV6-6; d_gene: TRBD1; j_gene: TRBJ1-1; abundance: -; CDR3aa: CASSPGTGLGDTEAFF; CDR3nt: TGTGCCAGCAGTCCCGGGACAGGGCTGGGGGACACTGAAGCTTTCTTT
v_gene: TRBV5-1; d_gene: TRBD1; j_gene: TRBJ2-2; abundance: few; CDR3aa: CASSPGTVFTSGELFF; CDR3nt: TGCGCCAGCAGCCCTGGGACAGTCTTTACCTCCGGGGAGCTGTTTTTT
v_gene: TRBV4-2; d_gene: -; j_gene: TRBJ1-6; abundance: few; CDR3aa: CASSQPRTVDSPLHF; CDR3nt: TGTGCCAGCAGCCAACCTAGGACAGTAGATTCACCCCTCCACTTT
v_gene: TRBV20-1; d_gene: -; j_gene: TRBJ1-4; abundance: -; CDR3aa: CSARVPHKSNEKLFF; CDR3nt: TGCAGTGCTAGAGTCCCACACAAATCTAATGAAAAACTGTTTTTT
v_gene: TRBV4-1; d_gene: -; j_gene: TRBJ1-1; abundance: -; CDR3aa: CASSQDQWGRSFF; CDR3nt: TGCGCCAGCAGCCAAGATCAGTGGGGCCGTTCTTTCTTT
v_gene: TRBV28; d_gene: TRBD2; j_gene: TRBJ2-5; abundance: few; CDR3aa: CASNSQGLAGETQYF; CDR3nt: TGTGCCAGCAACTCCCAGGGACTAGCGGGCGAGACCCAGTACTTC
v_gene: TRBV4-1; d_gene: -; j_gene: TRBJ2-3; abundance: -; CDR3aa: CASSQEGPGGPLLAQYF; CDR3nt: TGCGCCAGCAGCCAAGAAGGACCCGGGGGGCCCCTTCTTGCGCAGTATTTT
v_gene: TRBV9; d_gene: TRBD1; j_gene: TRBJ2-1; abundance: few; CDR3aa: CASSTTRTGQQFF; CDR3nt: TGTGCCAGCAGCACCACCCGGACAGGTCAGCAGTTCTTC
v_gene: TRBV14; d_gene: -; j_gene: TRBJ2-2; abundance: -; CDR3aa: CASSQAGFAGELFF; CDR3nt: TGTGCCAGCAGCCAAGCAGGATTCGCCGGGGAGCTGTTTTTT
v_gene: TRBV10-3; d_gene: TRBD2; j_gene: TRBJ2-1; abundance: many; CDR3aa: CAISESSGGLHEQFF; CDR3nt: TGTGCCATCAGTGAGTCTAGCGGGGGACTCCATGAGCAGTTCTTC
v_gene: TRBV29-1; d_gene: TRBD1; j_gene: TRBJ2-3; abundance: -; CDR3aa: CGVEGAADTQYF; CDR3nt: TGCGGCGTTGAGGGGGCGGCGGATACGCAGTATTTT
v_gene: TRBV3-1; d_gene: TRBD2; j_gene: TRBJ2-5; abundance: -; CDR3aa: CASSQDRTSGGEETQYF; CDR3nt: TGTGCCAGCAGCCAAGATAGGACTAGCGGGGGGGAAGAGACCCAGTACTTC
v_gene: TRBV10-3; d_gene: TRBD1; j_gene: TRBJ1-2; abundance: -; CDR3aa: CAISESTGGEDGYTF; CDR3nt: TGTGCCATCAGTGAGTCCACAGGGGGCGAGGATGGCTACACCTTC
v_gene: TRBV3-1; d_gene: -; j_gene: TRBJ1-6; abundance: few; CDR3aa: CASSTASSYNSPLHF; CDR3nt: TGTGCCAGCAGCACGGCTAGCTCCTATAATTCACCCCTCCACTTT
v_gene: TRBV12-3/TRBV12-4; d_gene: -; j_gene: TRBJ2-7; abundance: few; CDR3aa: CASSLVCTGGPTYEQYF; CDR3nt: TGTGCCAGCAGTTTAGTTTGTACAGGTGGCCCCACCTACGAGCAGTACTTC
v_gene: TRBV3-1; d_gene: -; j_gene: TRBJ1-5; abundance: -; CDR3aa: CASSQESAGELCNQPQHF; CDR3nt: TGTGCCAGCAGCCAAGAATCGGCAGGAGAGTTGTGCAATCAGCCCCAGCATTTT
v_gene: TRBV5-5; d_gene: -; j_gene: TRBJ2-1; abundance: few; CDR3aa: CAGSAGSSYNEQFF; CDR3nt: TGTGCCGGCAGCGCCGGGAGTTCATACAATGAGCAGTTCTTC
v_gene: TRBV5-5; d_gene: TRBD1; j_gene: TRBJ2-5; abundance: few; CDR3aa: CASSSGRQGIETQYF; CDR3nt: TGTGCCAGCAGTTCTGGGAGACAGGGGATAGAGACCCAGTACTTC
v_gene: TRBV7-2; d_gene: TRBD1; j_gene: TRBJ1-4; abundance: few; CDR3aa: CASSRGQGLGKGEKLFF; CDR3nt: TGTGCCAGCAGCCGGGGACAGGGGTTAGGAAAAGGTGAAAAACTGTTTTTT
v_gene: TRBV6-5; d_gene: -; j_gene: TRBJ1-3; abundance: -; CDR3aa: CASSYQPPSSGNTIYF; CDR3nt: TGTGCCAGCAGCTACCAACCCCCTAGCTCTGGAAACACCATATATTTT
v_gene: TRBV10-3; d_gene: TRBD1; j_gene: TRBJ1-2; abundance: few; CDR3aa: CAIGTGSGGYTF; CDR3nt: TGTGCCATCGGGACAGGAAGTGGTGGCTACACCTTC
v_gene: TRBV3-1; d_gene: -; j_gene: TRBJ2-5; abundance: few; CDR3aa: CASSGTLTKGETQYF; CDR3nt: TGTGCCAGCAGCGGAACTCTTACCAAGGGGGAGACCCAGTACTTC
v_gene: TRBV7-2; d_gene: -; j_gene: TRBJ2-4; abundance: -; CDR3aa: CASSLAGKDPSSFQYF; CDR3nt: TGTGCCAGCAGCTTAGCAGGGAAGGACCCGAGTAGCTTTCAGTACTTC
v_gene: TRBV20-1; d_gene: -; j_gene: TRBJ2-2; abundance: -; CDR3aa: CSARTGSRSNGELFF; CDR3nt: TGCAGTGCTAGGACAGGAAGTCGTAGTAACGGGGAGCTGTTTTTT
v_gene: TRBV2; d_gene: -; j_gene: TRBJ1-2; abundance: once; CDR3aa: CASKAENYGYTF; CDR3nt: TGTGCCAGCAAGGCGGAAAACTATGGCTACACCTTC
v_gene: TRBV6-1; d_gene: TRBD1; j_gene: TRBJ2-1; abundance: few; CDR3aa: CASSEGGTGRAYNEQFF; CDR3nt: TGTGCCAGCAGTGAAGGTGGGACAGGGAGGGCCTACAATGAGCAGTTCTTC
v_gene: TRBV9; d_gene: TRBD1; j_gene: TRBJ2-5; abundance: -; CDR3aa: CASSPRTGGQETQYF; CDR3nt: TGTGCCAGCAGCCCTCGGACAGGGGGACAAGAGACCCAGTACTTC
v_gene: TRBV20-1; d_gene: -; j_gene: TRBJ1-5; abundance: -; CDR3aa: CSAYGIFLMSNQPQHF; CDR3nt: TGCAGTGCCTACGGGATTTTCTTAATGAGCAATCAGCCCCAGCATTTT
v_gene: TRBV20-1; d_gene: TRBD1; j_gene: TRBJ2-5; abundance: -; CDR3aa: CSARGTGAQYF; CDR3nt: TGCAGTGCCCGGGGAACAGGGGCCCAGTACTTC